This T cell receptor beta chain was captured in a study of regulatory T cells in long-lasting Graves disease. This clonotype was seen a few times. The V gene's germline CDR1 is DFQATT and CDR2 SNEGSKA (reference sequence). The CDR3 consists of 14 residues. J was trimmed by 4 bases and V by 5 bases; bases with no gene match: 9. Arm-PCR with iRepertoire HTBI primers amplified the CDR3 regions for these TCR beta libraries. TCRdb passed the multiplex PCR reads through MiXCR, listing each CDR3 protein once. The sample shows about 420,000 distinct CDR3 sequences, roughly 15% of them seen only once. Documented time point: newly diagnosed GD, antithyroid drugs for less than 3 months. PBMC-derived RNA was used for the TCR library. Patients came from an endocrinology department in Xi'an, China. This same sample was also part of a study on T cells in Graves' hyperthyroidism and ophthalmopathy.

V is TRBV20-1 and J is TRBJ2-7; 9 nucleotides line up with TRBD1. The TCR comes from a young woman with Graves disease. The specimen comprised peripheral blood mononuclear cells (PBMCs), sampled at new diagnosis, from a patient treated with antithyroid drugs. The CDR3 coding sequence is TGCAGTGCTCAGACCGGACAGGGGAAATACGAGCAGTACTTC. Protein product: CSAQTGQGKYEQYF.